The T cell receptor (beta chain) described here comes from a study of T cell responses to AZD1222 COVID-19 vaccine (dated by TCRdb to the early 2020s). With respect to the entire study: A total of just over 230 trial participants underwent TCR sequencing, of whom about 210 received two doses of AZD1222 and some 25 received two doses of the MenACWY control vaccine. Trial participants were enrolled into age subgroups of 18-55, 56-69 and 70-plus years, which contained about 150, 27 and 61 TCR-sequenced participants, respectively.

What the work shows at the level of the full study, not this receptor alone: The whole spike protein was spanned by vaccine-associated CD4 TCRs, and dominant responses were seen in regions 160-218 and 743-854. Because no day 14 peak-response samples were available, repertoires were characterized only after the peak T cell response. A significant rise in spike-specific TCR breadth and depth was observed after two AZD1222 doses relative to day 0 and relative to MenACWY recipients. In the small 56-69-year group, the increase in depth fell short of significance, most likely because of low power. Reportedly, close to half of the unique spike-specific TCRs recognized epitopes lying outside the regions that are mutated in the B.1.351 and B.1.1.7 variants. Most participants were white British and females outnumbered males, and the authors suggested that clonal diversity may have been underestimated. Conclusions about previously exposed vaccinees were limited because only a handful of AZD1222 recipients were SARS-CoV-2 seropositive at baseline.

In light of the paper, this sample's time point label describes: about 28 days (+/-7) after the second vaccine dose. AZD1222 recipients with second doses at about 4 weeks or about 12 weeks were pooled, because spike-specific TCR depth and breadth did not differ between schedules. Vaccinee samples came from UK trials COV001 and COV002, including a single-blind randomized controlled phase 2/3 trial of AZD1222 (ChAdOx1 nCoV-19) in healthy adults. For TCRbeta chain sequencing, PBMC samples were collected from trial participants at day 0 and at day 28 after the second dose. For this clone: There is no known antigen for this receptor. No clone much larger than this one lies a single base away; base qualities are absent.

The CDR3 regions of human TCRbeta chains were analyzed by immunosequencing. On the study's bioinformatics: Repertoire TCRs were matched against a reference library of SARS-CoV-2-specific TCRs generated with the MIRA antigen-specificity platform. Breadth was defined as the fraction of unique TCRs that were SARS-CoV-2-associated, and depth was defined as the fraction of total T cells that were SARS-CoV-2-associated. Each spike-specific TCR was assigned to its reactive spike region and to a CD4 or CD8 class using the MIRA data. Log10-transformed breadth and depth values were compared by one-way ANOVA with Sidak's multiple comparisons tests. TCRdb's version of the immuneACCESS table is confined to in-frame rearrangements and falls short of the full clone set. An unresolved V gene accounts for under half of the shortfall where checked; the remainder is of unknown origin. The D gene and trimming were derived from the DNA, and the V and J assignments and clone size from that table. The sample includes about 77,000 clones, with roughly 90% observed a single time. The ten most abundant clones make up around 4.5% of the sample.

This TCR was recovered from an adult who received the AZD1222 COVID-19 vaccine. This sample comprised peripheral blood, obtained 28 days after the second AZD1222 dose.

The CDR3 here reads CASSHVTSAFTDTQYF. The DNA sequence reads TGTGCCAGCAGCCACGTGACTAGCGCCTTCACAGATACGCAGTATTTT. The rearranged chain carries TRBV3-1 (or the pseudogene TRBV3-2) and TRBJ2-3; 8 bases in between match TRBD2. Unmatched junction bases come to 7, with V trimmed by 3 bases and J by 2 bases. The CDR3 measures 16 amino acids from cysteine to phenylalanine. The retained sequence is limited to the CDR3, 48 bases, with the frame set at the first base. The germline V gene encodes CDR1 LGHDT and CDR2 YNNKEL (reference sequence).